The 22 T cell receptor beta chains in this list originate from one sample, sequenced in a study of cytomegalovirus exposure and HLA in healthy donors. Using immunoSEQ multiplex PCR, the repertoire was profiled, and TCRdb retains in-frame clones only, with some absent. The sample consists of about 150,000 clones, about 90% of them appearing once. What was sequenced was PBMCs. These receptor sequences come from a woman in her 30s in good health and CMV-seropositive.

The V gene is TRBV5-6, the J gene TRBJ1-1; D uncertain. Germline CDR1 and CDR2: SGHDT and YYEEEE. The CDR3 is 13 amino acids. Trimming left V 0 bases short and J 3 bases short, with 6 bases between. The CDR3 sequence is CASSLGVYTEAFF. DNA for the CDR3: TGTGCCAGCAGCTTGGGTGTATACACTGAAGCTTTCTTT.

The CDR3 DNA reads as TGTGCCAGCAGCTGGGTACCGGGGGATACGCAGTATTTT. This translates into CASSWVPGDTQYF. The rearrangement joins TRBV7-2 to TRBJ2-3, with D maybe TRBD2 (5 bases). This CDR3 has 13 amino acids. Trimming shortened V by 4 bases and J by 6 bases, and 11 bases separated the two germline ends. In germline, CDR1 is SGHTA, CDR2 FQGNSA.

V gene TRBV7-2 combines with J gene TRBJ2-2; TRBD2 matches 7 bases. The CDR3 has 17 residues. The junction had 10 bases not matched to a gene; V was cut back by 1 base and J by 5 bases. Per the germline V gene, CDR1 is SGHTA and CDR2 is FQGNSA. CDR3 sequence: CASSLGLAVVETGELFF. CDR3 bases: TGTGCCAGCAGCTTAGGGCTAGCGGTGGTAGAGACCGGGGAGCTGTTTTTT.

The V and J genes are TRBV11-2 and TRBJ1-4; D perhaps matches TRBD1 (5 bases). There are 15 residues in the CDR3. CDR1 SGHAT and CDR2 FQNNGV come from the germline V gene. V shed 0 bases and J shed 7 bases, with 12 bases lying between them. The CDR3 is CASSLDGQGSEKLFF. CDR3 in DNA: TGTGCCAGCAGCTTAGACGGGCAGGGAAGTGAAAAACTGTTTTTT.

V and J are TRBV19 and TRBJ2-1; TRBD2 aligns across 10 bases. The germline V gene has CDR1 LNHDA and CDR2 SQIVND (reference sequence). Trimming cost V 2 bases and J 5 bases; bases outside gene matches: 9. The CDR3 totals 17 residues. Here the CDR3 reads CASSIPLAGVLDNEQFF. The CDR3 region has the DNA TGTGCCAGTAGTATACCGCTAGCGGGAGTATTGGACAATGAGCAGTTCTTC.

The rearrangement uses TRBV2 and TRBJ2-5; tentatively, D is TRBD1 (6 bases). Trimming removed 6 bases at V and 3 bases at J, with 11 bases between. From germline, CDR1 is SNHLY and CDR2 FYNNEI. The CDR3 sequence is 13 residues long. The CDR3 loop is CASSWGQKETQYF. The CDR3 DNA reads TGTGCCAGCAGCTGGGGGCAGAAAGAGACCCAGTACTTC.

The rearrangement joins TRBV5-1 to TRBJ2-1; D remains ambiguous. Looked up from germline, CDR1 is SGHRS and CDR2 is YFSETQ. This CDR3 has 16 residues. Trimming removed 2 bases at V and 0 bases at J, with 12 bases between. CDR3: CASSFRVSSSYNEQFF. CDR3 DNA: TGCGCCAGCAGCTTTCGGGTTTCCAGCTCCTACAATGAGCAGTTCTTC.

The chain is built from TRBV7-9 and TRBJ2-1, with 8 positions matching TRBD1. Germline V gene data show CDR1 as SEHNR and CDR2 as FQNEAQ (reference sequence). This CDR3 is 14 amino acids long. The trim removed 0 bases at V and 6 bases at J, leaving 1 base unmatched. CDR3 nucleotide sequence: TGTGCCAGCAGCTTAGCTGGGACAGGCAATGAGCAGTTCTTC. Its translation is CASSLAGTGNEQFF.

The rearrangement links TRBV14 to TRBJ1-1; 8 nucleotides align to TRBD1. Germline CDR1 SGHDN, CDR2 FVKESK. The CDR3 is 14 residues long. V shed 4 bases, J shed 5 bases, and the junction held 6 bases outside the gene matches. CDR3 residues: CASSLTGGGTEAFF. In DNA form, the CDR3 reads TGTGCCAGCAGCCTAACAGGGGGAGGGACTGAAGCTTTCTTT.

The chain couples TRBV6-5 to TRBJ2-7, with D possibly matching TRBD2 (6 bases). The germline CDR1 and CDR2 sequences are MNHEY and SVGAGI. V lost 8 bases and J 2 bases, leaving 10 bases between the germline ends. CDR3 size: 12 residues. CDR3 region: CASGGSPYEQYF. DNA of the CDR3: TGTGCCAGCGGGGGGTCGCCCTACGAGCAGTACTTC.

The chain carries TRBV2 and TRBJ1-1, with 9 bases fitting TRBD1. Germline CDR1 and CDR2: SNHLY and FYNNEI. This CDR3 comprises 15 residues. Trimming removed 6 bases from V and 0 bases from J; junction bases left unmatched: 5. The CDR3 DNA follows: TGTGCCAGCAGGCCGGGGACAGGGTTGAACACTGAAGCTTTCTTT. Translation: CASRPGTGLNTEAFF.

The chain employs TRBV2 and TRBJ1-1, with D tentatively TRBD1 (5 bases). With 4 bases removed from V and 6 bases from J, the gap between germline ends came to 12 bases. CDR1 and CDR2 (germline): SNHLY, FYNNEI. The CDR3 consists of 13 residues. In DNA, the CDR3 is TGTGCCAGCAGTGGACAGCCGGGCGCTGAAGCTTTCTTT. Its translation is CASSGQPGAEAFF.

V gene TRBV18 combines with J gene TRBJ1-2; D uncertain. CDR3 length equals 16 residues. From germline, CDR1 is KGHSH and CDR2 LQKENI. Between the trimmed V and J ends, which lost 3 bases and 2 bases, there was a span of 16 bases. CDR3 amino acids: CASSPQTELTNYGYTF. CDR3 bases: TGTGCCAGCTCACCCCAAACAGAGCTGACCAACTATGGCTACACCTTC.

The rearrangement links TRBV27 to TRBJ2-7; D is perhaps TRBD2 (5 bases). This CDR3 is 14 amino acids long. Trimming shortened V by 5 bases and J by 3 bases, and 14 bases separated the two germline ends. Per germline, CDR1 MNHEY and CDR2 SMNVEV (reference sequence). CDR3 in amino acids: CASSPSGAVYEQYF. For the CDR3, the DNA is TGTGCCAGCAGTCCCTCAGGAGCGGTCTACGAGCAGTACTTC.

This clone was detected once. The chain carries TRBV19 and TRBJ2-3, with 11 bases identical to TRBD1. CDR1 and CDR2 from the germline V gene are LNHDA and SQIVND (reference sequence). CDR3 length: 14 residues. The V and J ends lost 5 bases and 8 bases, in that order; junction bases with no gene match: 6. The CDR3 DNA reads TGTGCCAGTAGTGGGACAGGGGGACAAGGTACGCAGTATTTT. Translated: CASSGTGGQGTQYF.

The V call is TRBV18, the J call TRBJ2-7; D may be TRBD2 (6 bases). Germline values: CDR1 KGHSH, CDR2 LQKENI. This CDR3 region has 14 residues. The V gene lost 6 bases and the J gene lost 2 bases, with 14 bases spanning the gap. This CDR3 is CASSPGTQTYEQYF. CDR3 DNA sequence: TGTGCCAGCTCCCCCGGGACTCAGACCTACGAGCAGTACTTC.

The chain has TRBV4-1 and TRBJ1-2, with D possibly matching TRBD1 (6 bases). V was trimmed by 2 bases and J by 10 bases, leaving 17 bases between them. Germline V CDR1 and CDR2: MGHRA, YSYEKL. CDR3 length: 14 amino acids. CDR3 sequence reads: CASSQTLTGFDYTF. In DNA, the CDR3 is TGCGCCAGCAGCCAAACCCTAACAGGGTTCGACTACACCTTC.

This clone was seen a single time. The chain has TRBV28 and TRBJ2-7, with 11 bases fitting TRBD2. Germline CDR1 is MDHEN and CDR2 is SYDVKM. The CDR3 sequence is 17 residues long. V trimming: 4 bases; J trimming: 7 bases; junction bases outside the gene matches: 15. CDR3 DNA sequence: TGTGCCAGCAGTTCGCCTTTTACTAGCGGGAGTTTATGGGAGCAGTACTTC. It yields the protein CASSSPFTSGSLWEQYF.

This clone was seen just once. The rearrangement joins TRBV9 to TRBJ2-7, with 10 nucleotides matching TRBD2. The CDR3 is made up of 15 amino acids. V shed 2 bases and J 3 bases; nucleotides not matched to a gene: 5. CDR1 SGDLS and CDR2 YYNGEE come from the germline V gene. In nucleotides, the CDR3 is TGTGCCAGCAGCGTCGAAGCGGGAGGGAGCTACGAGCAGTACTTC. It encodes CASSVEAGGSYEQYF.

The V and J genes are TRBV2 and TRBJ2-7; TRBD1 might be the D (6 bases). The CDR3 runs 15 residues. The V end was cut by 4 bases, the J end by 4 bases, with 17 bases between. CDR1 and CDR2 from the germline V gene are SNHLY and FYNNEI. The CDR3 DNA reads as TGTGCCAGCAGTGGGGAGACAGGCCCGGGGTACGAGCAGTACTTC. Residues: CASSGETGPGYEQYF.

The V gene is TRBV28, the J gene TRBJ1-2; no reliable D call. CDR3 size: 15 residues. The V and J ends lost 4 bases and 3 bases respectively, with 15 bases between them. Germline assignment: CDR1 MDHEN and CDR2 SYDVKM. The DNA of the CDR3 is TGTGCCAGCAGTTATCCGGGTGTCACCGACTATGGCTACACCTTC. Its translation is CASSYPGVTDYGYTF.

CDR3 nucleotide sequence: TGTGCCAGTGGTCCATTTTATTTGACAGGGTCCAATCAGCCCCAGCATTTT. Protein: CASGPFYLTGSNQPQHF. This chain joins TRBV19 and TRBJ1-5; 7 bases map to TRBD1. The germline CDR1 and CDR2 sequences are LNHDA and SQIVND (reference sequence). V was clipped by 8 bases and J by 3 bases; unmatched bases: 16. The CDR3 has 17 amino acids.